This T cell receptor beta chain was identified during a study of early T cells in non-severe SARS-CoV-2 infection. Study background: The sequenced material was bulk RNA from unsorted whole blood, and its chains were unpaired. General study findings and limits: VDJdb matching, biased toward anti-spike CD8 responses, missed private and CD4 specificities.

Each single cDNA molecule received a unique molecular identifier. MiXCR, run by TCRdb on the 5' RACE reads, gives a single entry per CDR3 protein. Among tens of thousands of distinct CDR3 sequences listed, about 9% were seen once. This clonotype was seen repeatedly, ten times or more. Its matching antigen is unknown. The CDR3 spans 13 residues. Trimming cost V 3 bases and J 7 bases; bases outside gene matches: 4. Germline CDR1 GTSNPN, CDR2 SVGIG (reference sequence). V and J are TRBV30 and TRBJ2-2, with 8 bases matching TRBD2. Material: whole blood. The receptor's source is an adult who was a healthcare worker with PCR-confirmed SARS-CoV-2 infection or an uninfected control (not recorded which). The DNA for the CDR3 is TGTGCCTGGAGGGGACTAGGAGTCGGGGAGCTGTTTTTT. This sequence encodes CAWRGLGVGELFF.